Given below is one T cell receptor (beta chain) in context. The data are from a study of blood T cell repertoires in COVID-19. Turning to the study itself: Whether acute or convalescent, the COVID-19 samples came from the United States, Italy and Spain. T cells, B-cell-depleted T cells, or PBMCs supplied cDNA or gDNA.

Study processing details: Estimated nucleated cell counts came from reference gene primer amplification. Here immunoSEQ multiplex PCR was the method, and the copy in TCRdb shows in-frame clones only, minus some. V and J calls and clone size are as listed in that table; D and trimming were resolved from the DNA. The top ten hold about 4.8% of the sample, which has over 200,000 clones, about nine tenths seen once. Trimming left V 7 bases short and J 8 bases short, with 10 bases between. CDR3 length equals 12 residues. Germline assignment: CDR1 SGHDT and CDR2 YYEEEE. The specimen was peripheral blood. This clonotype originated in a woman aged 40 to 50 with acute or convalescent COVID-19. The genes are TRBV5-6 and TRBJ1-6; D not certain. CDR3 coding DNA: TGTGCCAGCCAAACGGGGTATTCACCCCTCCACTTT. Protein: CASQTGYSPLHF.